A single sample is the source of the 9 T cell receptor beta chains below, sequenced in a study of blood T cell repertoires in COVID-19. This table comes from immunoSEQ multiplex PCR, and its TCRdb copy is limited to in-frame clones, with some not included. Of 60,000 to 95,000 clones listed, 87% are singletons. Sequences were obtained from peripheral blood. The source of these receptors is a woman aged 45-59 years with acute or convalescent COVID-19.

V usage is TRBV5-1 and J usage is TRBJ1-2, with a tentative D call TRBD1 (6 bases). The CDR3 contains 14 residues. Germline V gives CDR1 SGHRS, CDR2 YFSETQ. V was clipped by 2 bases and J by 0 bases, with 8 bases between them. The CDR3 DNA reads TGCGCCAGCAGCTTCGACAGGTCTAACTATGGCTACACCTTC. This sequence encodes CASSFDRSNYGYTF.

This chain links TRBV12-3 or TRBV12-4 with TRBJ1-2; no definite D call. The CDR3 is made up of 13 amino acids. V gave up 6 bases and J gave up 8 bases, with 16 bases separating them. The CDR3 spells CASRSGLYWGYTF. DNA of the CDR3: TGTGCCAGCAGGTCCGGACTGTACTGGGGCTACACCTTC.

This clone has only one observation. This chain connects TRBV30 to TRBJ2-7, with 14 bases aligning to TRBD2. The trim removed 1 base at V and 6 bases at J, leaving 5 bases unmatched. Germline V gene lookup returns CDR1 GTSNPN and CDR2 SVGIG (reference sequence). The CDR3 loop spans 15 amino acids. The CDR3 here is CAWSEGTSGSGEQYF. In DNA form, the CDR3 reads TGTGCCTGGAGTGAAGGGACTAGCGGGAGTGGCGAGCAGTACTTC.

The V call is TRBV5-5, the J call TRBJ1-2; D remains unclear. Germline CDR1 and CDR2: SGHKS and YYEKEE (reference sequence). The CDR3 is 15 residues long. V lost 6 bases, J lost 7 bases, and 22 bases lay in between. CDR3 sequence reads: CASTPDAGEGSGYTF. Written as DNA, the CDR3 is TGTGCCAGCACCCCAGACGCAGGCGAAGGCTCTGGCTACACCTTC.

This sequence joins TRBV18 and TRBJ1-2; tentatively, D is TRBD1 (5 bases). V lost 5 bases and J lost 7, with 14 bases in between. The CDR3 spans 13 residues. Germline CDR1 and CDR2: KGHSH and LQKENI. CDR3 loop: CASSSTTETGYTF. For the CDR3, the DNA is TGTGCCAGCTCATCAACGACAGAAACTGGCTACACCTTC.

The chain couples TRBV6-1 to TRBJ2-7; D is unclear. From germline, CDR1 is MNHNS and CDR2 SASEGT. This CDR3 comprises 15 residues. Trimming took 3 bases from V and 0 from J, leaving 12 bases between them. The CDR3 sequence is CASSDPYSSSYEQYF. The DNA for the CDR3 is TGTGCCAGCAGTGACCCTTACAGTAGCTCCTACGAGCAGTACTTC.

This chain links TRBV28 with TRBJ1-2; TRBD1 matches 9 bases. The ends lost 10 bases at V and 10 bases at J; junction bases unmatched: 7. The CDR3 consists of 11 residues. Germline assignment: CDR1 MDHEN and CDR2 SYDVKM. CDR3 DNA: TGTGCCATCAAGGGACAGGGTTCCTACACCTTC. Encoded protein: CAIKGQGSYTF.

The CDR3 DNA is TGTGCCAGCAGCCAGGGACAGGGGGCGCGGAATGAGCAGTTCTTC. It is translated as CASSQGQGARNEQFF. The chain has TRBV7-9 and TRBJ2-1, with TRBD1 identical over 12 bases. V lost 5 bases to trimming and J lost 7 bases; unmatched junction nucleotides: 6. Germline V CDR1 and CDR2: SEHNR, FQNEAQ (reference sequence). CDR3 size: 15 residues.

The V call is TRBV14, the J call TRBJ2-3; maybe TRBD2 (6 bases). The CDR3 length is 13 residues. Germline CDR1 is SGHDN and CDR2 is FVKESK. The ends were cut back, 1 base at V and 8 bases at J, with 10 bases in the middle. Here the CDR3 reads CASSQASVPTQYF. CDR3 nucleotides: TGTGCCAGCAGCCAAGCTAGCGTGCCTACGCAGTATTTT.